This passage covers 28 T cell receptor beta chains from one sample sequenced in a study of beta chain features in type 1 diabetes. Study-level points and caveats: Among all four CD4+ subsets, Type 1 diabetes patients had TCRB CDR3s that were moderately but significantly shorter.

These receptors are not linked to any known antigen. Reverse transcribing all isolated RNA meant expressed TCRB transcripts were sequenced. Data came from immunoSEQ multiplex PCR; TCRdb stores just in-frame clones and leaves some out. The table shows roughly 100,000 clones, with 25% to 35% occurring only once. The sequencing input was central memory CD4+ T cells from blood. All receptors come from a woman aged 18 to 35 with type 1 diabetes.

About this clone itself: This sample also contains other DNA sequences that code for the same CDR3. The CDR3 spells CASSLGAGNTGELFF. CDR3 nucleotide sequence: TGTGCCAGCAGCTTAGGGGCAGGGAACACCGGGGAGCTGTTTTTT. This chain links TRBV7-2 with TRBJ2-2; D not certain. Per germline, CDR1 SGHTA and CDR2 FQGNSA. The CDR3 covers 15 residues. The ends were cut back, 1 base at V and 1 base at J, with 7 bases in the middle.

This clone was counted between two and nine times. The chain couples TRBV5-1 to TRBJ1-1; the D gene is possibly TRBD1 (6 bases). CDR1 is SGHRS and CDR2 is YFSETQ in the germline V gene. Trimming removed 4 bases from V and 5 bases from J, with 21 bases in between. This CDR3 has 16 residues. CDR3 protein: CASSQEQGGGGTEAFF. In DNA, the CDR3 is TGCGCCAGCAGCCAAGAACAGGGTGGGGGTGGTACTGAAGCTTTCTTT.

This chain joins TRBV18 and TRBJ1-1; D might be TRBD1 (6 bases). V was pared by 6 bases and J by 4 bases, with 21 bases between. In germline, CDR1 is KGHSH, CDR2 LQKENI. This CDR3 has 16 amino acids. The CDR3 is CASSFRIQGSSTEAFF. The CDR3 DNA reads as TGTGCCAGCTCCTTTCGTATCCAGGGGAGTAGCACTGAAGCTTTCTTT.

This chain uses TRBV27 with TRBJ2-1, with TRBD1 matching over 7 bases. J was trimmed by 6 bases and V by 5 bases; bases with no gene match: 13. The length of the CDR3 is 16 residues. Germline values: CDR1 MNHEY, CDR2 SMNVEV (reference sequence). The CDR3 DNA sequence: TGTGCCAGCAGTCGCGGACCGGGACAGTCTCTCAATGAGCAGTTCTTC. Residues: CASSRGPGQSLNEQFF.

This rearrangement joins TRBV6-6 to TRBJ1-5; tentatively, D is TRBD1 (6 bases). CDR1 is MNHNY, CDR2 SVGAGI, per germline (reference sequence). Trimming removed 5 bases at V and 7 bases at J, with 12 bases between. The CDR3 has 13 residues. CDR3 nucleotide sequence: TGTGCCAGCAGTCGACAGGCTTTGCAGCCCCAGCATTTT. Residues: CASSRQALQPQHF.

This clone was detected only a few times. V gene TRBV19 combines with J gene TRBJ2-1; the match to TRBD1 covers 9 bases. V trimming: 6 bases; J trimming: 0 bases; junction bases outside the gene matches: 0. Germline CDR1 LNHDA, CDR2 SQIVND (reference sequence). CDR3 length: 14 residues. CDR3: CASRTGGSYNEQFF. The CDR3 bases are TGTGCCAGTAGGACAGGGGGCTCCTACAATGAGCAGTTCTTC.

The rearrangement joins TRBV11-2 to TRBJ1-2; D not certain. The CDR3 loop spans 13 amino acids. V lost 4 bases to trimming and J lost 6 bases, with 12 bases between them. Germline V gene lookup returns CDR1 SGHAT and CDR2 FQNNGV. The CDR3 spells CASSWTGVDGYTF. The DNA for the CDR3 is TGTGCCAGCAGCTGGACCGGGGTAGATGGCTACACCTTC.

Only a few counts were recorded for this clone. This sample includes further DNA sequences coding for the same CDR3. The CDR3, as DNA: TGTGCCAGCAGTTTAGACAGGGGTCGCGAAAAACTGTTTTTT. It translates to CASSLDRGREKLFF. J is TRBJ1-4 and V is TRBV28; 8 positions agree with TRBD1. Trimming cost V 2 bases and J 8 bases; bases outside gene matches: 4. Germline-derived CDR1 and CDR2 are MDHEN and SYDVKM. The CDR3 is 14 amino acids.

There are a few counts of this clone. This chain uses TRBV5-6 with TRBJ1-1, with D unresolved. Trimming took 0 bases from V and 7 from J, leaving 7 bases between them. CDR3 length equals 12 residues. CDR1 and CDR2 (germline): SGHDT, YYEEEE. CDR3 in DNA: TGTGCCAGCAGCTTGGTGGCAGGTGAAGCTTTCTTT. The encoded protein is CASSLVAGEAFF.

The V gene is TRBV11-2, the J gene TRBJ1-1; no definite D call. The germline V and J ends were trimmed by 4 bases and 4 bases, with 10 bases remaining between them. Per the germline V gene, CDR1 is SGHAT and CDR2 is FQNNGV. CDR3 length: 13 amino acids. CDR3 in DNA: TGTGCCAGCAGCTCGTACTTTGGCACTGAAGCTTTCTTT. Amino acids: CASSSYFGTEAFF.

V usage is TRBV7-9 and J usage is TRBJ1-2; possibly TRBD1 for D (5 bases). CDR3 length: 13 residues. The germline V and J ends were trimmed by 8 bases and 3 bases, with 13 bases remaining between them. CDR1 and CDR2 from the germline V gene are SEHNR and FQNEAQ (reference sequence). The CDR3 region is CASDPGNHYGYTF. The CDR3 DNA sequence: TGTGCCAGCGACCCAGGGAACCACTATGGCTACACCTTC.

The chain recombines TRBV7-9 with TRBJ2-1; 11 bases fit TRBD2. This CDR3 is built from 16 residues. Losses at the gene ends were 0 bases for V and 5 bases for J; bases not matched to a gene: 3. From germline, CDR1 is SEHNR and CDR2 FQNEAQ (reference sequence). The chain's CDR3 is CASSLAGLADHNEQFF. The CDR3 region has the DNA TGTGCCAGCAGCTTAGCGGGACTAGCGGACCACAATGAGCAGTTCTTC.

In its sample, this clone was seen a few times. The rearrangement uses TRBV28 and TRBJ1-4, with D possibly matching TRBD1 (6 bases). CDR3 size: 15 residues. Germline V gene sequence: CDR1 MDHEN, CDR2 SYDVKM. The V end lost 4 bases, the J end lost 7 bases, and 16 bases lay between the germline ends. The CDR3, as DNA: TGTGCCAGCAGTTGGAGTAGGGCAGGGGCTGAAAAACTGTTTTTT. It is translated as CASSWSRAGAEKLFF.

V and J are TRBV11-2 and TRBJ1-2; D perhaps matches TRBD1 (6 bases). V lost 1 base to trimming and J lost 6 bases, with 18 bases between them. The CDR3 has 16 amino acids. Germline V gene lookup returns CDR1 SGHAT and CDR2 FQNNGV. The chain's CDR3 is CASSLGLAGAVDGYTF. The CDR3 region has the DNA TGTGCCAGCAGCTTAGGGTTGGCAGGGGCGGTAGATGGCTACACCTTC.

The sample holds a few counts of this clone. The rearrangement links TRBV5-8 to TRBJ1-5; TRBD1 agrees at 9 bases. The V gene's germline CDR1 is SGHTS and CDR2 YDEGEE. V was pared by 1 base and J by 3 bases, with 2 bases of the junction left unmatched. This CDR3 region has 15 residues. CDR3 sequence reads: CASSLNRGPNQPQHF. Here the CDR3 DNA reads TGTGCCAGCAGCTTGAACAGGGGGCCCAATCAGCCCCAGCATTTT.

The J gene is TRBJ2-5, the V gene TRBV7-2; TRBD1 might be the D (5 bases). V lost 2 bases to trimming and J lost 2 bases, with 12 bases between them. Germline lookup yields CDR1 SGHTA and CDR2 FQGNSA. There are 15 residues in the CDR3. CDR3 DNA sequence: TGTGCCAGCAGCTTATTTCAGGGTGGTCAAGAGACCCAGTACTTC. It codes for CASSLFQGGQETQYF.

This clone was observed a few times. The rearrangement joins TRBV14 to TRBJ2-5; D not certain. There are 16 residues in the CDR3. Per germline, CDR1 SGHDN and CDR2 FVKESK. The V end lost 2 bases, the J end lost 2 bases, and 15 bases lay between the germline ends. The CDR3 sequence is CASSQLPGGEQETQYF. The CDR3 bases are TGTGCCAGCAGCCAACTTCCCGGCGGCGAGCAAGAGACCCAGTACTTC. The full variable domain, in which reference TRBV14 and TRBJ2-5 provide the parts outside the CDR3, is EAGVTQFPSHSVIEKGQTVTLRCDPISGHDNLYWYRRVMGKEIKFLLHFVKESKQDESGMPNNRFLAERTGGTYSTLKVQPAELEDSGVYFCASSQLPGGEQETQYFGPGTRLLVL.

V and J are TRBV5-4 and TRBJ2-5, with 16 bases aligning to TRBD2. CDR3 length: 16 amino acids. Losses at the gene ends were 9 bases for V and 5 bases for J; bases not matched to a gene: 10. Looked up from germline, CDR1 is SGHNT and CDR2 is YYREEE (reference sequence). As DNA, the CDR3 is TGTGCCACCCACGGCGGGACTAGCGGGAGGGCGGAGACCCAGTACTTC. Translating it yields CATHGGTSGRAETQYF.

The chain joins TRBV21-1 to TRBJ2-1; whether TRBD2, the table's D call, matches the DNA was not checked. TRBV21-1 is marked as a pseudogene. This CDR3 contains 16 residues. CDR3 bases: TGTGCCAGCAGCAAAGTTTGGACTAGCGAACCCAATGAGCAGTTCTTC. Translation gives CASSKVWTSEPNEQFF.

The chain carries TRBV19 and TRBJ2-3, with 8 bases matching TRBD2. The CDR3 has 14 amino acids. The V segment lost 7 bases and the J segment 6 bases; nucleotides outside the gene matches: 9. Germline V gene data show CDR1 as LNHDA and CDR2 as SQIVND (reference sequence). The CDR3 nucleotides are TGTGCCAGTATCCCAGCGGGAGTTGGCGATACGCAGTATTTT. Translation: CASIPAGVGDTQYF.

The V gene is TRBV11-2, the J gene TRBJ2-5, with 10 bases that match TRBD2. V lost 2 bases, J lost 5 bases, and 11 bases stayed unmatched. Germline V CDR1 and CDR2: SGHAT, FQNNGV. The CDR3 covers 17 residues. The CDR3 region is CASSLRAAGGPRETQYF. CDR3 DNA: TGTGCCAGCAGCTTACGGGCAGCGGGAGGGCCGAGGGAGACCCAGTACTTC.

The V gene is TRBV7-2, the J gene TRBJ2-3, with 9 bases lining up with TRBD2. Germline lookup yields CDR1 SGHTA and CDR2 FQGNSA. This CDR3 is 14 amino acids long. With 4 bases clipped from V and 1 base from J, the junction kept 0 bases outside the gene matches. The CDR3 loop reads CASSSSGGTDTQYF. CDR3 sequence (DNA): TGTGCCAGCAGCTCTAGCGGGGGCACAGATACGCAGTATTTT.

With regard to this clone: This sample includes further DNA sequences coding for the same CDR3. The chain couples TRBV4-2 to TRBJ2-7; 11 positions match TRBD2. Germline loops: CDR1 LGHNA, CDR2 YNFKEQ. This CDR3 spans 15 amino acids. V lost 1 base to trimming and J lost 3 bases; unmatched junction nucleotides: 2. CDR3 nucleotides: TGTGCCAGCAGCCAAGTAGGGACTAGCGGCTACGAGCAGTACTTC. Amino acid sequence: CASSQVGTSGYEQYF.

The chain links TRBV7-7 to TRBJ2-5; TRBD1 agrees at 10 bases. The CDR3 sequence is 16 residues long. The junction had 7 bases not matched to a gene; V was cut back by 1 base and J by 5 bases. Per germline, CDR1 SSHAT and CDR2 FNYEAQ (reference sequence). The CDR3 protein is CASSLEGTGVGETQYF. The DNA of the CDR3 is TGTGCCAGCAGCTTAGAAGGGACAGGGGTAGGGGAGACCCAGTACTTC.

Note on this clone: The germline gene is not matched at one end of the junction; a read error may be the cause. The gene calls are TRBV28 and TRBJ1-2; 7 positions agree with TRBD1. Germline CDR1 MDHEN, CDR2 SYDVKM. This CDR3 comprises 13 residues. Written as DNA, the CDR3 is TGTGCCAGCAGTTTACAGGGGGGTTATGGCAACACCTTC. This sequence encodes CASSLQGGYGNTF.

A few counts support this clone. The rearrangement uses TRBV4-1 and TRBJ2-1; the D is unclear. The CDR3 runs 15 residues. Trimming took 4 bases from V and 2 from J, leaving 12 bases between them. CDR1 and CDR2 (germline): MGHRA, YSYEKL. The CDR3 DNA reads TGCGCCAGCAGCCTACAGCAACGGACCTACAATGAGCAGTTCTTC. This encodes CASSLQQRTYNEQFF.

This clone occurred many times. The V call is TRBV30, the J call TRBJ1-2, with TRBD1 as a possible D gene (5 bases). The CDR3 length is 12 residues. Trimming removed 3 bases from V and 4 bases from J, with 9 bases in between. Germline assignment: CDR1 GTSNPN and CDR2 SVGIG (reference sequence). CDR3 sequence: CAWSKGLYGYTF. The CDR3 bases are TGTGCCTGGAGCAAGGGGCTCTATGGCTACACCTTC. Complete variable domain (other parts from reference TRBV30 and TRBJ1-2): SQTIHQWPATLVQPVGSPLSLECTVEGTSNPNLYWYRQAAGRGLQLLFYSVGIGQISSEVPQNLSASRPQDRQFILSSKKLLLSDSGFYLCAWSKGLYGYTFGSGTRLTVV.

This clone showed up just a few times. The genes are TRBV7-9 and TRBJ2-1; the D gene is possibly TRBD2 (5 bases). This CDR3 region has 15 residues. CDR1 is SEHNR and CDR2 is FQNEAQ in the germline V gene (reference sequence). Trimming shortened V by 2 bases and J by 0 bases, and 8 bases separated the two germline ends. The CDR3 DNA is TGTGCCAGCAGCTTACGGGGTGCCTCCTACAATGAGCAGTTCTTC. This encodes CASSLRGASYNEQFF. Looking up the rest from reference TRBV7-9 and TRBJ2-1 gives the full variable domain: DTGVSQNPRHKITKRGQNVTFRCDPISEHNRLYWYRQTLGQGPEFLTYFQNEAQLEKSRLLSDRFSAERPKGSFSTLEIQRTEQGDSAMYLCASSLRGASYNEQFFGPGTRLTVL.